The T cell receptor (beta chain) described here comes from a study of sequential checkpoint blockade in melanoma (dated by TCRdb to between 2018 and 2021). With regard to the full study: In a 1:1 randomization, patients received either first-line nivolumab then ipilimumab (arm A) or ipilimumab then nivolumab (arm B). Both trial sequences were followed by maintenance nivolumab.

The treatment or condition label for this specimen denotes: randomized to nivolumab then ipilimumab (arm A) or the reverse (arm B). No trial patient had received prior DNA-damaging chemotherapy. Live CD3+CD8+ cells negative for CD19 and CD56 were sorted from thawed PBMCs on a FACS Aria II flow cytometer. The samples were obtained from melanoma patients enrolled in CheckMate 064, an open-label, randomized phase II trial testing sequential checkpoint blockade. Peripheral blood mononuclear cells were obtained through leukapheresis, purified using Ficoll-Paque, and frozen in human serum containing approximately 9.1% DMSO. Immediately after sorting, the purity of sorted blood CD3+CD8+ cells was verified to be >98%, after which DNA was extracted. In regard to this clone: Its antigen remains unidentified. Nothing much larger sits one base from this clone, and base qualities are not available.

The investigation overall reported the following: Larger, independent patient cohorts are needed to validate the response-prediction model that combines TCR metrics and mutation burden.

The CDR3 goes from the cysteine to the phenylalanine over 14 residues. The retained sequence is limited to the CDR3, 42 bases, with the frame set at the first base. Per the germline V gene (reference sequence), SEHNR is the CDR1 and FQNEAQ is the CDR2. The V and J ends are trimmed by 1 base and 6 bases, leaving 13 bases between them. The immunoSEQ Assay was used to immunosequence TCRbeta CDR3 regions from genomic DNA. Before high-throughput sequencing, the genomic DNA was amplified using bias-controlled multiplex PCR. The study's processing was this. To quantify the absolute abundance of each unique TCRbeta CDR3 region, the sequences were collapsed and filtered. Clonality was defined as 1 minus Pielou's evenness and was calculated using productive rearrangements only. Clones with significantly greater frequencies in on-treatment versus baseline samples were identified using a previously published method. The immuneACCESS repertoire file appears here via TCRdb, limited to in-frame rearrangements. These files lack a portion of the clones; in checked studies, under half of the deficit traces to unresolved V genes, and the cause of the others is not known. The V and J calls and the clone size are those of that table, but D and trimming were determined from the DNA. Within this sample are over 15,000 clones, with about 80% of them counted one time only. Approximately 12% of the sample is held by the ten biggest clonotypes.

Sequenced here: CD8+ T cells sorted from blood (inferred from file names), sampled from a patient given nivolumab and ipilimumab in sequence. Rearrangement joined TRBV7-9 to TRBJ2-7; the D region possibly corresponds to TRBD2 (6 bases align). The TCR was taken from a human donor with melanoma. CDR3 loop: CASSLERLEGEQYF. The nucleotides are TGTGCCAGCAGCTTAGAGAGGTTGGAGGGCGAGCAGTACTTC. The variable domain in full, with residues beyond the CDR3 obtained from the reference TRBV7-9 and TRBJ2-7 genes, is DTGVSQNPRHKITKRGQNVTFRCDPISEHNRLYWYRQTLGQGPEFLTYFQNEAQLEKSRLLSDRFSAERPKGSFSTLEIQRTEQGDSAMYLCASSLERLEGEQYFGPGTRLTVT.